This TCR beta chain came from a study of CXCR3-negative and CXCR3-positive naive CD8 T cells. Points from the study as a whole: Compared with CXCR3-negative naive cells, CXCR3-positive naive cells showed more hydrophobic TRB CDR3s.

Libraries of TRB cDNA were made by 5' RACE and carried UMIs. TCRdb re-called the 5' RACE reads, yielding one record per CDR3 amino acid sequence without DNA. The repertoire shows roughly 63,000 distinct CDR3 sequences; the top ten hold around 5%. As to this clonotype: Its antigen is currently unknown.

The CDR3 is 15 amino acids. Germline V CDR1 and CDR2: SGHRS, YFSETQ. Identification of naive CD8+ T cells rested on CD45RO-CCR7+CD27+CD95- status. This sequence was found in a human donor in good health. Some clones in this sample may be carry-over from other donors' samples. The specimen sequenced was naive CXCR3+ CD8+ T cells from blood. Described subset: CD45RO-CCR7+CD27+CD95- naive CD8+ T cells expressing CXCR3 (TNR3+). This rearrangement joins TRBV5-1 to TRBJ2-5; the TRBD1 assignment by TCRdb is unverifiable without DNA. This chain's CDR3 is CASSLDGTTQETQYF.